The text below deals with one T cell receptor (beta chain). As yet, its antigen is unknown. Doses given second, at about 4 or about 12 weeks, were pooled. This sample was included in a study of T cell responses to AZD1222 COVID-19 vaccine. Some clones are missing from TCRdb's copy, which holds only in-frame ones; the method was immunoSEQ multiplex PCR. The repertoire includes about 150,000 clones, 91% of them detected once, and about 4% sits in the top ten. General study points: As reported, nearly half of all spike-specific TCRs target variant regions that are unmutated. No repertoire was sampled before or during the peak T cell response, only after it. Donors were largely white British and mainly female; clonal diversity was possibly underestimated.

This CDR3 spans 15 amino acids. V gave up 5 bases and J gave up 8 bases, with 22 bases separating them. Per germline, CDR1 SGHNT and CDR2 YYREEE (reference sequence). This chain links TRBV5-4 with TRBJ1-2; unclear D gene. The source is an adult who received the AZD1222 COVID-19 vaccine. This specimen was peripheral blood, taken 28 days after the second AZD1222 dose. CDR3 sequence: CASRKLGGKWEGYTF. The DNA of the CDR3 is TGTGCCAGCAGAAAATTGGGTGGAAAATGGGAGGGCTACACCTTC.